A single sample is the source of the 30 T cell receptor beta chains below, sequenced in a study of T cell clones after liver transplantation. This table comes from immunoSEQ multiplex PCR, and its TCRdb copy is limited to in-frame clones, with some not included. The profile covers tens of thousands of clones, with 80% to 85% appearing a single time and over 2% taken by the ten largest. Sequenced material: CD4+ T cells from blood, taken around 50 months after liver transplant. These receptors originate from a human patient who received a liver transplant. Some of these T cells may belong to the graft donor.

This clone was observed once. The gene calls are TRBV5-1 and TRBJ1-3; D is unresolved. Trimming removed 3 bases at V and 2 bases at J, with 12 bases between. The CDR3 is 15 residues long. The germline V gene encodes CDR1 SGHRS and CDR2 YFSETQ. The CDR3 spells CASSYGSNAGNTIYF. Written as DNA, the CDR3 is TGCGCCAGCAGCTATGGGAGTAATGCTGGAAACACCATATATTTT.

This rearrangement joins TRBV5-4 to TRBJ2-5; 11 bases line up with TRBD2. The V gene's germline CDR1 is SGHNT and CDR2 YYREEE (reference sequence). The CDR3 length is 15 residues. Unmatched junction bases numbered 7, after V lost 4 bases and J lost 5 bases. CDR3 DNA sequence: TGTGCCAGCAGCGGAGTAGCGGGAGGGGTGGAGACCCAGTACTTC. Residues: CASSGVAGGVETQYF.

This CDR3 reads CASSLVSPEGGRQPQHF. The CDR3 nucleotides read TGTGCCAGCAGCTTAGTGTCTCCGGAGGGGGGGCGTCAGCCCCAGCATTTT. The chain joins TRBV7-2 to TRBJ1-5; maybe TRBD1 (6 bases). CDR3 size: 17 residues. V was shortened by 1 base and J by 6 bases, with 19 bases between the two germline ends. CDR1 is SGHTA, CDR2 FQGNSA, per germline.

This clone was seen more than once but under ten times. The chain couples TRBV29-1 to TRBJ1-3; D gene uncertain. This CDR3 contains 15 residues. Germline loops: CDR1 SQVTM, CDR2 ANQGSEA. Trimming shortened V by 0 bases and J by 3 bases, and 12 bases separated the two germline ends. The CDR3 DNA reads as TGCAGCGTTGAAGATGGGTGGAGCGGTGGAAACACCATATATTTT. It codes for CSVEDGWSGGNTIYF.

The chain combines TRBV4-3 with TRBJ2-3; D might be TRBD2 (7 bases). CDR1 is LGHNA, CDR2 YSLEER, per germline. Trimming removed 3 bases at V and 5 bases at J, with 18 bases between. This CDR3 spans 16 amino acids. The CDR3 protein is CASSHDRGALGDTQYF. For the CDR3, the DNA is TGCGCCAGCAGCCACGATCGGGGGGCATTGGGAGATACGCAGTATTTT.

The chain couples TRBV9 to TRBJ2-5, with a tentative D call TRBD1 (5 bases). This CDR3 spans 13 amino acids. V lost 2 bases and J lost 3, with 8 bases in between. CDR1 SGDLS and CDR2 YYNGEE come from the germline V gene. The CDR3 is CASSVDIKETQYF. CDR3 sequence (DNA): TGTGCCAGCAGCGTGGACATTAAAGAGACCCAGTACTTC.

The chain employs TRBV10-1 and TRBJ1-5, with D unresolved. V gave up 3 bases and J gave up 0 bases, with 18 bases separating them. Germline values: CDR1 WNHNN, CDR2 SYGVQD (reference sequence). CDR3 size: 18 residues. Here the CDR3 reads CASSDFMTPSYSNQPQHF. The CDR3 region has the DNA TGCGCCAGCAGTGATTTCATGACGCCCAGTTATAGCAATCAGCCCCAGCATTTT.

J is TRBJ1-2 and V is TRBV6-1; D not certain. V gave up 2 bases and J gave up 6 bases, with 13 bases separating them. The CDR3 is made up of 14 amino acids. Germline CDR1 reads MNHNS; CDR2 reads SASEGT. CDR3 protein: CASSEIWVDDGYTF. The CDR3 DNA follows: TGTGCCAGCAGTGAAATCTGGGTTGACGATGGCTACACCTTC.

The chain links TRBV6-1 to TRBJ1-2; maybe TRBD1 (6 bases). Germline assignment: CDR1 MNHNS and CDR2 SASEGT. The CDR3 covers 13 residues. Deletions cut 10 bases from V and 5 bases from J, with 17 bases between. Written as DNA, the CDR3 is TGTGCCACTGAAGAGGGGGGCTGGTATGGCTACACCTTC. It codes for CATEEGGWYGYTF.

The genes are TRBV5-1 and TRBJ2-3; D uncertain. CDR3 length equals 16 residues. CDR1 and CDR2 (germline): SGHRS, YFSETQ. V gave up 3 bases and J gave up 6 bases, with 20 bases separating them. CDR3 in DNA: TGCGCCAGCAGCTCCTTCCTCGTGGCACAAGGTGATACGCAGTATTTT. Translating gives CASSSFLVAQGDTQYF.

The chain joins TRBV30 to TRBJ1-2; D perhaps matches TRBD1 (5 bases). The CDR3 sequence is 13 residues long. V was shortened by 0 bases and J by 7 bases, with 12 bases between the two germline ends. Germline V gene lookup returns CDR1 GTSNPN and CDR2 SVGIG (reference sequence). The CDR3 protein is CAWSVDWQGGYTF. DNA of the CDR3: TGTGCCTGGAGTGTAGATTGGCAGGGTGGCTACACCTTC.

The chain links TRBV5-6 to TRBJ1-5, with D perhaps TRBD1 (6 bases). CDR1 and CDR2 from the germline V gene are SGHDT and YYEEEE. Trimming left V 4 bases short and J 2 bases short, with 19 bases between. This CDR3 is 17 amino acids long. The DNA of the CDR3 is TGTGCCAGCAGCAAAGCTGGGGGGGGCGCGGGCAATCAGCCCCAGCATTTT. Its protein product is CASSKAGGGAGNQPQHF.

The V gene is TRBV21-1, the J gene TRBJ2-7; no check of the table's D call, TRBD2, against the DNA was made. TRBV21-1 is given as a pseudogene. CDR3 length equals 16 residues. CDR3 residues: CASSKGPLAGPYEQYF. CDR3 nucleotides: TGTGCCAGCAGCAAAGGGCCCCTAGCGGGACCCTACGAGCAGTACTTC.

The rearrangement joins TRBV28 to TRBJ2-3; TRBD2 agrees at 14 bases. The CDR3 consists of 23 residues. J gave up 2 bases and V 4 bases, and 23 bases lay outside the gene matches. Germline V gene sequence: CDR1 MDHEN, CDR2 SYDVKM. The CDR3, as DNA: TGTGCCAGCAGTTCCCATTTTGAGGGGACTAGCGGGAGTATTGGGAAGTACACAGATACGCAGTATTTT. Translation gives CASSSHFEGTSGSIGKYTDTQYF.

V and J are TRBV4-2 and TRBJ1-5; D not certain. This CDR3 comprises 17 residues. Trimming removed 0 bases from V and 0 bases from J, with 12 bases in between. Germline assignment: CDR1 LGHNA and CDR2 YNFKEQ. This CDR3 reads CASSQEGGPNSNQPQHF. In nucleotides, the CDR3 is TGTGCCAGCAGCCAAGAGGGAGGACCGAATAGCAATCAGCCCCAGCATTTT.

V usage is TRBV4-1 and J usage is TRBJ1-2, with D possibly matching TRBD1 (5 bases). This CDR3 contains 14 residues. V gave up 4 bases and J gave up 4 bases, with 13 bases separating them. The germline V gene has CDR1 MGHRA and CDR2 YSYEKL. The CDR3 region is CASSPESGAYGYTF. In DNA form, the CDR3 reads TGCGCCAGCAGCCCGGAAAGTGGGGCCTATGGCTACACCTTC.

The CDR3 coding sequence is TGTGCCACCAGCAAAAGGGCCGCAACCGCTAGCAATCAGCCCCAGCATTTT. Amino acid sequence: CATSKRAATASNQPQHF. This chain connects TRBV15 to TRBJ1-5; D is unclear. The V gene's germline CDR1 is LNHNV and CDR2 YYDKDF (reference sequence). The CDR3 has 17 amino acids. Trimming took 4 bases from V and 0 from J, leaving 16 bases between them.

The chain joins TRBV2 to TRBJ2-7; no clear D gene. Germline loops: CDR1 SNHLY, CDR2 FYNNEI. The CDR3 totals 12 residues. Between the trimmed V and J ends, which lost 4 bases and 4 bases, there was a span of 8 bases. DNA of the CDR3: TGTGCCAGCAGTGTGATCCGTTACGAGCAGTACTTC. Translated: CASSVIRYEQYF.

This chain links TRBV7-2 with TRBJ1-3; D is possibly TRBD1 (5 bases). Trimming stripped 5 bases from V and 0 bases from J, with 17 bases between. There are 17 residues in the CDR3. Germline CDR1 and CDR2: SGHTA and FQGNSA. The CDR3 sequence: CASSPRPGGTSGNTIYF. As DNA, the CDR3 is TGTGCCAGCAGCCCACGCCCCGGGGGGACCTCTGGAAACACCATATATTTT.

CDR3 sequence: CASSFLAGGLADTQYF. As DNA, the CDR3 is TGTGCCAGCAGCTTTCTAGCGGGGGGGCTTGCAGATACGCAGTATTTT. J is TRBJ2-3 and V is TRBV7-2, with 12 bases fitting TRBD2. J gave up 4 bases and V 3 bases, and 5 bases lay outside the gene matches. Germline CDR1 SGHTA, CDR2 FQGNSA. This CDR3 region has 16 residues.

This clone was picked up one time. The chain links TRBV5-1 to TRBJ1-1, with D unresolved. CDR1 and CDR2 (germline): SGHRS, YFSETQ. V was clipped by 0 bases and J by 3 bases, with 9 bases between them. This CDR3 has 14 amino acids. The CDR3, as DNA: TGCGCCAGCAGCTTGGCCTATGGGGACACTGAAGCTTTCTTT. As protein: CASSLAYGDTEAFF.

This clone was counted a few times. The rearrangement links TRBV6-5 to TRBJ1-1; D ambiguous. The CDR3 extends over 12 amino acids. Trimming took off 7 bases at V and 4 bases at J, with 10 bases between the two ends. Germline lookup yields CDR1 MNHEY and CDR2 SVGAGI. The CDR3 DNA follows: TGTGCCAGCACCTCACAGTTCACTGAAGCTTTCTTT. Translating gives CASTSQFTEAFF.

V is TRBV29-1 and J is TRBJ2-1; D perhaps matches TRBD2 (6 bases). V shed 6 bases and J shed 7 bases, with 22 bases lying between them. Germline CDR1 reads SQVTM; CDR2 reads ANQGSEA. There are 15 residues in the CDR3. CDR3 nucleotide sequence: TGCAGCGTCGCGGTGGGGTCCCAACGGGGGAATGAGCAGTTCTTC. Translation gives CSVAVGSQRGNEQFF.

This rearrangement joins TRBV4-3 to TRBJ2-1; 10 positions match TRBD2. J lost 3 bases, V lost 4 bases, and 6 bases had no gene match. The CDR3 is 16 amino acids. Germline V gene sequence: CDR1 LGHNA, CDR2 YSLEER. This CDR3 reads CASSLDTSGVYNEQFF. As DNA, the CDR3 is TGCGCCAGCAGCCTAGACACTAGCGGGGTCTACAATGAGCAGTTCTTC.

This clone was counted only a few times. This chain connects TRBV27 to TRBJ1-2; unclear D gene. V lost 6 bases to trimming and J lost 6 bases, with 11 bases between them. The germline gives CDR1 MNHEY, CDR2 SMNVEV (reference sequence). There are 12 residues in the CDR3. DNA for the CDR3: TGTGCCAGCAGCCCGTCGCATCATGGCTACACCTTC. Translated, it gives CASSPSHHGYTF.

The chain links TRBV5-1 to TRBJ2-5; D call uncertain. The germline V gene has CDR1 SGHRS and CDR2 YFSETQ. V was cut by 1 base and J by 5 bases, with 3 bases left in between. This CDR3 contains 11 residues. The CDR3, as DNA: TGCGCCAGCAGCTTGTTTGAGACCCAGTACTTC. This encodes CASSLFETQYF. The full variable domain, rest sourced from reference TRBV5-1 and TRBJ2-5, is KAGVTQTPRYLIKTRGQQVTLSCSPISGHRSVSWYQQTPGQGLQFLFEYFSETQRNKGNFPGRFSGRQFSNSRSEMNVSTLELGDSALYLCASSLFETQYFGPGTRLLVL.

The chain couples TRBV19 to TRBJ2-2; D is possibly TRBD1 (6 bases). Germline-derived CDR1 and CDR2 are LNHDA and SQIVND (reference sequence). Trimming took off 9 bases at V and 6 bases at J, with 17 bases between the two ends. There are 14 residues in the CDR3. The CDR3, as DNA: TGTGCCAGCAGGACAACAGGGTCGGCCGGGGAGCTGTTTTTT. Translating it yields CASRTTGSAGELFF.

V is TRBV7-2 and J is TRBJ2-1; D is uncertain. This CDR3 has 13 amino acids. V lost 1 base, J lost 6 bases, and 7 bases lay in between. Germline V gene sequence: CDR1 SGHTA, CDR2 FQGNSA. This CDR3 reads CASSLGPINEQFF. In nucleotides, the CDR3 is TGTGCCAGCAGCTTAGGGCCCATCAATGAGCAGTTCTTC.

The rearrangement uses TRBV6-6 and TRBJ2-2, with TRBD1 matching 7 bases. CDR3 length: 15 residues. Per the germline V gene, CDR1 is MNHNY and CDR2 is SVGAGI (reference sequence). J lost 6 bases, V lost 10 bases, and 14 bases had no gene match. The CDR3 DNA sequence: TGTGCCACATTAGACAGGGTGGGAGATGCCGGGGAGCTGTTTTTT. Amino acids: CATLDRVGDAGELFF.

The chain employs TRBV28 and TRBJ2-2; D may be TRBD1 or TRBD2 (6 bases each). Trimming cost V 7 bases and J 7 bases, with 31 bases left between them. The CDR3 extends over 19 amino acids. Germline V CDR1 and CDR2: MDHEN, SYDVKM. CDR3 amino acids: CASTVSPMFSGAEGGELFF. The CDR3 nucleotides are TGTGCCAGCACCGTTTCCCCGATGTTCTCGGGGGCTGAGGGCGGGGAGCTGTTTTTT.